Listed here are 25 T cell receptor beta chains from one sample, sequenced in a study of PD-1 blockade in classical Hodgkin lymphoma. The repertoire was sequenced with immunoSEQ multiplex PCR; TCRdb's copy has only in-frame clones and lacks some. The repertoire consists of roughly 56,000 clones, with around nine tenths occurring once and the leading ten covering 6.5% to 9%. Time point: cycle 4 day 1 (C4D1), after less than seven weeks of nivolumab. Each patient's relapse followed autologous stem cell transplantation, and brentuximab vedotin exposure varied. The sample in question was peripheral blood mononuclear cells (PBMCs), obtained before the fourth cycle of nivolumab. The receptors originated from a human donor with classical Hodgkin lymphoma.

This sequence joins TRBV7-8 and TRBJ1-1; no clear D. The germline V gene has CDR1 SGHVS and CDR2 FQNEAQ. Trimming removed 1 base from V and 0 bases from J, with 12 bases in between. CDR3 length: 16 residues. The chain's CDR3 is CASSLGGTGLNTEAFF. The CDR3 DNA reads TGTGCCAGCAGCTTAGGAGGAACCGGTCTGAACACTGAAGCTTTCTTT.

V and J are TRBV7-7 and TRBJ2-7, with a tentative D call TRBD1 (6 bases). Trimming pared 4 bases from V and 7 bases from J, leaving 14 bases between. The CDR3 contains 13 residues. Germline values: CDR1 SSHAT, CDR2 FNYEAQ (reference sequence). CDR3 DNA: TGTGCCAGCAGCTCGCTACAGGGTAGTGAGCAGTACTTC. Its protein product is CASSSLQGSEQYF.

As for this clone: The sample holds other DNA sequences that translate to the same CDR3. V usage is TRBV5-1 and J usage is TRBJ1-5; TRBD1 matches 10 bases. Trimming cost V 4 bases and J 4 bases; bases outside gene matches: 2. The CDR3 has 14 residues. CDR1 SGHRS and CDR2 YFSETQ come from the germline V gene. The CDR3 DNA sequence: TGCGCCAGCAGCCCGGGACAGGGGAATCAGCCCCAGCATTTT. Protein product: CASSPGQGNQPQHF.

This clone was detected only once. The chain links TRBV6-1 to TRBJ1-1, with 8 positions matching TRBD1. With 2 bases clipped from V and 10 bases from J, the junction kept 9 bases outside the gene matches. This CDR3 contains 14 residues. Germline V gene data show CDR1 as MNHNS and CDR2 as SASEGT. The CDR3 DNA reads as TGTGCCAGCAGTGAAACAGCTAACAGGGGGATAGCTTTCTTT. Translated: CASSETANRGIAFF.

This clone was picked up a small number of times. V gene TRBV7-9 combines with J gene TRBJ1-2; 10 bases are shared with TRBD1. Trimming at V came to 7 bases and at J to 8 bases, leaving 10 bases not matched to a gene. CDR3 size: 14 residues. CDR1 SEHNR and CDR2 FQNEAQ come from the germline V gene (reference sequence). The CDR3 nucleotides are TGTGCCAGCAAGACTAGCGGACAGGGGGAAGGCTACACCTTC. Its protein is CASKTSGQGEGYTF.

The gene calls are TRBV5-1 and TRBJ1-4, with TRBD1 as a possible D gene (6 bases). The germline V and J ends were trimmed by 0 bases and 3 bases, with 12 bases remaining between them. Germline V lookup: CDR1 SGHRS, CDR2 YFSETQ. The CDR3 covers 16 residues. The CDR3 nucleotides read TGCGCCAGCAGCTTGGCGGGGGGCCTGGCTAATGAAAAACTGTTTTTT. Encoded protein: CASSLAGGLANEKLFF.

The chain joins TRBV5-1 to TRBJ2-1, with D hard to call. The CDR3 extends over 18 amino acids. Germline V gene sequence: CDR1 SGHRS, CDR2 YFSETQ. V was clipped by 2 bases and J by 0 bases, with 18 bases between them. In nucleotides, the CDR3 is TGCGCCAGCAGCTTAAGAGGATGGGCAGAGAGCTCCTACAATGAGCAGTTCTTC. Translated: CASSLRGWAESSYNEQFF.

The chain couples TRBV5-8 to TRBJ2-5; a possible D gene is TRBD2 (6 bases). CDR3 length equals 16 residues. V shed 0 bases and J shed 5 bases, with 17 bases lying between them. Germline V gene sequence: CDR1 SGHTS, CDR2 YDEGEE. CDR3 amino acids: CASSLVPTAGMETQYF. CDR3 nucleotide sequence: TGTGCCAGCAGCTTGGTCCCGACGGCGGGGATGGAGACCCAGTACTTC.

The J gene is TRBJ2-1, the V gene TRBV5-1, with a weak D call TRBD1 (5 bases). V gave up 4 bases and J gave up 2 bases, with 13 bases separating them. Germline lookup yields CDR1 SGHRS and CDR2 YFSETQ. This CDR3 has 15 amino acids. In nucleotides, the CDR3 is TGCGCCAGCAGCCAACTCACAGGCACCTACAATGAGCAGTTCTTC. Amino acids: CASSQLTGTYNEQFF.

This clone appeared a single time. The chain joins TRBV10-3 to TRBJ2-1, with 7 bases identical to TRBD1. Germline V gene lookup returns CDR1 ENHRY and CDR2 SYGVKD. The CDR3 sequence is 12 residues long. V lost 9 bases, J lost 5 bases, and 4 bases stayed unmatched. The CDR3 DNA sequence: TGTGCCATGTCCGGGACAGACAATGAGCAGTTCTTC. Its protein is CAMSGTDNEQFF.

This rearrangement joins TRBV10-2 to TRBJ1-3; the match to TRBD1 covers 7 bases. The V segment lost 2 bases and the J segment 4 bases; nucleotides outside the gene matches: 8. This CDR3 comprises 16 residues. Germline lookup yields CDR1 WSHSY and CDR2 SAAADI. The CDR3 sequence is CASSETSTGSGNTIYF. CDR3 DNA: TGCGCCAGCAGTGAGACGTCGACAGGGAGCGGAAACACCATATATTTT.

This rearrangement joins TRBV12-5 to TRBJ1-5; no clear D. This CDR3 has 16 amino acids. Trimming took 5 bases from V and 3 from J, leaving 17 bases between them. Germline lookup yields CDR1 LGHNT and CDR2 FRNRAP. The CDR3: CASGPSGASINQPQHF. The DNA for the CDR3 is TGTGCTAGTGGTCCTTCCGGTGCCTCCATCAATCAGCCCCAGCATTTT.

The chain carries TRBV5-8 and TRBJ2-7, with 9 bases lining up with TRBD1. With V trimmed by 2 bases and J by 3 bases, 3 bases remained unmatched. Germline CDR1 reads SGHTS; CDR2 reads YDEGEE. CDR3 length: 14 amino acids. As DNA, the CDR3 is TGTGCCAGCAGCTTCGGGACAGGGAGCTACGAGCAGTACTTC. Translating gives CASSFGTGSYEQYF.

This clone was seen only once. The chain uses TRBV5-6 and TRBJ1-1; tentative D call: TRBD1 (6 bases). The CDR3 length is 14 residues. V was cut by 0 bases and J by 5 bases, with 11 bases left in between. In germline, CDR1 is SGHDT, CDR2 YYEEEE. The CDR3 sequence: CASSLVARGTEAFF. The CDR3 DNA follows: TGTGCCAGCAGCTTGGTAGCCAGGGGTACTGAAGCTTTCTTT.

The chain employs TRBV27 and TRBJ2-3; TRBD2 matches at 9 bases. This CDR3 is built from 15 residues. J gave up 4 bases and V 1 base, and 3 bases lay outside the gene matches. Germline CDR1 and CDR2: MNHEY and SMNVEV (reference sequence). The CDR3 DNA reads TGTGCCAGCAGTTTATGGGGCGGGGGGGCAGATACGCAGTATTTT. It translates to CASSLWGGGADTQYF.

This clone has more than one count but fewer than ten. This sequence joins TRBV9 and TRBJ1-6; D is undetermined. Germline lookup yields CDR1 SGDLS and CDR2 YYNGEE. V lost 0 bases, J lost 10 bases, and 14 bases lay in between. There are 15 residues in the CDR3. The CDR3 spells CASSVGEAYRSPLHF. The DNA for the CDR3 is TGTGCCAGCAGCGTAGGGGAGGCCTACAGATCACCCCTCCACTTT.

The rearrangement links TRBV5-1 to TRBJ1-5, with D possibly matching TRBD1 (6 bases). CDR3 length: 15 residues. The V end lost 0 bases, the J end lost 7 bases, and 14 bases lay between the germline ends. Germline V CDR1 and CDR2: SGHRS, YFSETQ. Here the CDR3 reads CASSLVPGGGQPQHF. As DNA, the CDR3 is TGCGCCAGCAGCTTGGTTCCCGGGGGCGGCCAGCCCCAGCATTTT. Full variable domain (rest looked up from reference TRBV5-1 and TRBJ1-5): KAGVTQTPRYLIKTRGQQVTLSCSPISGHRSVSWYQQTPGQGLQFLFEYFSETQRNKGNFPGRFSGRQFSNSRSEMNVSTLELGDSALYLCASSLVPGGGQPQHFGDGTRLSIL.

Concerning this clone itself: The germline gene is not matched at one end of the junction; a read error may be the cause. The identical CDR3 is also encoded by other nucleotide sequences in the sample. This sequence joins TRBV6-5 and TRBJ2-2, with D perhaps being TRBD1 or TRBD2 (5 bases each). Germline CDR1 and CDR2: MNHEY and SVGAGI. The CDR3 spans 15 residues. In DNA, the CDR3 is TGTGCCAGCAGTTACGCCAGGGTCAACACCGGGGAACTGTTTTTT. Protein: CASSYARVNTGELFF.

This clone came up a few times. The chain recombines TRBV7-8 with TRBJ2-1; D may be TRBD1 or TRBD2 (7 bases each). The CDR3 spans 16 residues. Germline loops: CDR1 SGHVS, CDR2 FQNEAQ. V was clipped by 7 bases and J by 1 base, with 17 bases between them. The CDR3 here is CASTQGGGGSYNEQFF. As DNA, the CDR3 is TGTGCCAGCACCCAAGGGGGCGGGGGTTCCTACAATGAGCAGTTCTTC.

A few counts support this clone. The chain employs TRBV5-4 and TRBJ2-5, with D possibly matching TRBD1 (5 bases). Germline V CDR1 and CDR2: SGHNT, YYREEE (reference sequence). Trimming stripped 2 bases from V and 5 bases from J, with 10 bases between. The CDR3 extends over 13 amino acids. The CDR3 sequence is CASSFGSGETQYF. DNA for the CDR3: TGTGCCAGCAGCTTTGGTTCAGGGGAGACCCAGTACTTC.

The rearrangement joins TRBV10-3 to TRBJ1-1; D gene unclear. Germline V gives CDR1 ENHRY, CDR2 SYGVKD. V dropped 0 bases and J dropped 0 bases, with 8 bases sitting between them. The CDR3 runs 15 residues. CDR3 amino acids: CAISESAGMNTEAFF. The CDR3 nucleotides read TGTGCCATCAGTGAGTCGGCAGGCATGAACACTGAAGCTTTCTTT.

The chain employs TRBV5-1 and TRBJ1-3; D call uncertain. The V gene's germline CDR1 is SGHRS and CDR2 YFSETQ. The CDR3 is 15 amino acids. Between the trimmed V and J ends, which lost 4 bases and 0 bases, there was a span of 11 bases. CDR3: CASSTTFTSGNTIYF. The CDR3 region has the DNA TGCGCCAGCAGCACGACCTTTACCTCTGGAAACACCATATATTTT.

A few counts support this clone. This sequence joins TRBV6-6 and TRBJ1-1, with a tentative D call TRBD1 (5 bases). The CDR3 totals 15 residues. Germline CDR1 reads MNHNY; CDR2 reads SVGAGI (reference sequence). Deletions cut 5 bases from V and 1 base from J, with 14 bases between. CDR3 residues: CASSPGTGGNTEAFF. The CDR3 coding sequence is TGTGCCAGCAGTCCCGGGACCGGGGGGAACACTGAAGCTTTCTTT.

The chain links TRBV28 to TRBJ1-1; the match to TRBD1 covers 7 bases. The V gene's germline CDR1 is MDHEN and CDR2 SYDVKM. The CDR3 length is 12 residues. After removal of 6 bases from V and 11 bases from J, the junction contained 9 bases not matched to a gene. CDR3 bases: TGTGCCAGCAGCAACAGGGGACCATTGGCTTTCTTT. Protein sequence: CASSNRGPLAFF.

The J gene is TRBJ1-1, the V gene TRBV6-1, with a possible D match to TRBD1 (6 bases). This CDR3 has 14 amino acids. Germline CDR1 MNHNS, CDR2 SASEGT. V was pared by 4 bases and J by 5 bases, with 14 bases between. CDR3 DNA: TGTGCCAGCAGTGTTCTGGACAGCCTTACTGAAGCTTTCTTT. It encodes CASSVLDSLTEAFF.